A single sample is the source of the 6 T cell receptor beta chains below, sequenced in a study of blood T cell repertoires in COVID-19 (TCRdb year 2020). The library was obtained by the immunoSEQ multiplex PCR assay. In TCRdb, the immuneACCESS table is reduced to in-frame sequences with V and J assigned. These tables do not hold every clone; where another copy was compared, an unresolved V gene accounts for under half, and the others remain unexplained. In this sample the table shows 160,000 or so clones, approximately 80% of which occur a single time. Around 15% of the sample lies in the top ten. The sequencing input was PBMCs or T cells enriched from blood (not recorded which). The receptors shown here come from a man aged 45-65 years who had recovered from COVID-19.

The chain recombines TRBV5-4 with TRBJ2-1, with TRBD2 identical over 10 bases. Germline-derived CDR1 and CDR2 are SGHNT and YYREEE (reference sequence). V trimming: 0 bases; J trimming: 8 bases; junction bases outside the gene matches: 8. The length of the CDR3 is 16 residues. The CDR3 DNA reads TGTGCCAGCAGCTTGGACTGGAGCGGGGGGGCGCATGAGCAGTTCTTC. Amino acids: CASSLDWSGGAHEQFF. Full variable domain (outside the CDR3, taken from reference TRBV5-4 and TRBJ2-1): ETGVTQSPTHLIKTRGQQVTLRCSSQSGHNTVSWYQQALGQGPQFIFQYYREEENGRGNFPPRFSGLQFPNYSSELNVNALELDDSALYLCASSLDWSGGAHEQFFGPGTRLTVL.

The CDR3 here is CASSFGYRDSRRSTGELFF. The CDR3 DNA is TGTGCCAGCAGTTTTGGGTATCGGGACAGTCGAAGGTCCACCGGGGAGCTGTTTTTT. The chain combines TRBV28 with TRBJ2-2; TRBD1 matches at 7 bases. CDR1 and CDR2 from the germline V gene are MDHEN and SYDVKM. The J segment lost 4 bases and the V segment lost 3 bases, leaving 17 bases of the junction unmatched. This CDR3 contains 19 residues.

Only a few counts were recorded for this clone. CDR3 nucleotide sequence: TGTGCCAGCTCACCACGGCTCACAGGGCTGAAACAGCCCCAGCATTTT. Its translation: CASSPRLTGLKQPQHF. The chain recombines TRBV18 with TRBJ1-5, with D maybe TRBD1 (6 bases). CDR1 and CDR2 (germline): KGHSH, LQKENI. This CDR3 comprises 16 residues. Trimming took off 1 base at V and 7 bases at J, with 17 bases between the two ends.

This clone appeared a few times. CDR3 nucleotide sequence: TGTGCCAGCAGCCAATCGGACAGGGACGTCTCACCCCTCCACTTT. Amino acids: CASSQSDRDVSPLHF. The V call is TRBV5-4, the J call TRBJ1-6, with 8 bases fitting TRBD1. V lost 4 bases, J lost 10 bases, and 10 bases stayed unmatched. CDR3 length equals 15 residues. Germline V gene lookup returns CDR1 SGHNT and CDR2 YYREEE (reference sequence).

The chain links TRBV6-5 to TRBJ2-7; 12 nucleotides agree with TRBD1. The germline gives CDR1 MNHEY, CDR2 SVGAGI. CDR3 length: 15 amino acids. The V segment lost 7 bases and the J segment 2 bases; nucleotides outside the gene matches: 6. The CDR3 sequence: CASKVGQGAAYEQYF. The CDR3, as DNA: TGTGCCAGCAAGGTGGGACAGGGGGCGGCCTACGAGCAGTACTTC.

The CDR3 DNA reads as TGTGCCAGCAGCTTGGATCTAACAGCTGAAGCTTTCTTT. Protein sequence: CASSLDLTAEAFF. The rearrangement joins TRBV11-2 to TRBJ1-1, with D uncertain. The V end lost 3 bases, the J end lost 6 bases, and 11 bases lay between the germline ends. CDR3 length: 13 residues. Germline CDR1 and CDR2: SGHAT and FQNNGV.